This T cell receptor beta chain was found in a study of T cells after yellow fever vaccination. The CDR3 loop spans 15 amino acids. Looked up from germline, CDR1 is LGHNA and CDR2 is YNFKEQ. V was pared by 2 bases and J by 5 bases, with 13 bases between. One entry per CDR3 protein results from TCRdb running MiXCR on the 5' RACE reads. Of 500,000 to 650,000 distinct CDR3 sequences detected, roughly 12% appear once; the ten largest clones hold over 13%. V is TRBV4-2 and J is TRBJ2-1, with D possibly TRBD1 on 5 matching bases. Specimen: PBMCs, collected on the day of the yellow fever booster vaccination. The clonotype was recovered from a man aged 25-40 years who received the YFV17D yellow fever vaccine. In DNA, the CDR3 is TGTGCCAGCAGCCAAAACGTCATAGGGGACAATGAGCAGTTCTTC. It encodes CASSQNVIGDNEQFF.